The present T cell receptor beta chain was sequenced within a study of OX40 agonist ivuxolimab in advanced cancers. For this clone: Its antigen is currently unknown.

General study results and limits: Compared with CD4+, CD8+ T cells on average had more expanded clones. Part of the nonresponder group also had normalized T-cell clonal expansion that was low.

This CDR3 is built from 13 residues. The germline gives CDR1 LNHDA, CDR2 SQIVND (reference sequence). The V end was cut by 4 bases, the J end by 0 bases, with 4 bases between. The protocol was immunoSEQ multiplex PCR, while the TCRdb copy is restricted to in-frame clones and leaves out a portion. Here the sample spans some 77,000 clones, around 85% being singletons. The receptor was isolated from an adult with an advanced solid tumor such as melanoma, head and neck, liver or kidney cancer. The source was CD4+ or CD8+ T cells sorted from blood, collected in a trial of the OX40 agonist ivuxolimab. This rearrangement joins TRBV19 to TRBJ2-1; D is unresolved. Here the CDR3 reads CASSRSSYNEQFF. CDR3 nucleotide sequence: TGTGCCAGTAGTAGGAGCTCCTACAATGAGCAGTTCTTC.